This T cell receptor (beta chain) stems from a study of T cell responses to AZD1222 COVID-19 vaccine. Regarding this clone: Its antigen is currently unknown.

The protocol was immunoSEQ multiplex PCR, while the TCRdb copy is restricted to in-frame clones and leaves out a portion. The repertoire holds over 100,000 clones, approximately 86% seen once, with 2.4% in the top ten. The trim removed 3 bases at V and 0 bases at J, leaving 9 bases unmatched. The CDR3 loop spans 17 amino acids. Germline V gives CDR1 DFQATT, CDR2 SNEGSKA (reference sequence). Study-wide results and caveats: Of the AZD1222 recipients, only six or seven were seropositive at baseline.

V gene TRBV20-1 combines with J gene TRBJ2-1, with 9 bases aligning to TRBD2. Material: peripheral blood, obtained on day 0 of AZD1222 vaccination. The TCR originated in an adult in good health. The DNA for the CDR3 is TGCAGTGCTAGTGCGGTGGTAGCGGGAGCCTCCTACAATGAGCAGTTCTTC. It translates to CSASAVVAGASYNEQFF.